These 18 T cell receptor beta chains came from one sample sequenced in a study of early T cells in non-severe SARS-CoV-2 infection. TCRdb called the 5' RACE reads again in MiXCR, with one record for every CDR3 protein. The table has around 40,000 distinct CDR3 sequences, about 6% seen once. Input material: whole blood. These receptors all stem from an adult who was a healthcare worker with PCR-confirmed SARS-CoV-2 infection or an uninfected control (not recorded which).

The J gene is TRBJ2-7, the V gene TRBV20-1; 7 bases fit TRBD2. Germline CDR1 and CDR2: DFQATT and SNEGSKA (reference sequence). V was clipped by 6 bases and J by 2 bases; unmatched bases: 13. The CDR3 covers 15 residues. The CDR3 reads CSAPPPASGTYEQYF. In DNA, the CDR3 is TGCAGTGCCCCCCCGCCGGCTAGCGGCACCTACGAGCAGTACTTC.

This clonotype came up many times. This chain connects TRBV28 to TRBJ1-2; 7 positions agree with TRBD1. Germline assignment: CDR1 MDHEN and CDR2 SYDVKM. V shed 3 bases and J 3 bases; nucleotides not matched to a gene: 4. The CDR3 has 14 amino acids. Written as DNA, the CDR3 is TGTGCCAGCAGTTTTGGGGACAGCTACTATGGCTACACCTTC. Translating it yields CASSFGDSYYGYTF.

There are a few counts of this clonotype. The V call is TRBV11-2, the J call TRBJ2-1; the D gene is possibly TRBD2 (6 bases). In germline, CDR1 is SGHAT, CDR2 FQNNGV. With 3 bases removed from V and 2 bases from J, the gap between germline ends came to 23 bases. The CDR3 consists of 19 residues. The CDR3 region has the DNA TGTGCCAGCAGCTTTCAACTAGCCCTTAATCCTCGGCCCTACAATGAGCAGTTCTTC. This translates into CASSFQLALNPRPYNEQFF.

This clonotype was seen many times. The chain joins TRBV10-3 to TRBJ2-7, with D perhaps matching TRBD1 or TRBD2 (5 bases each). Trimming removed 10 bases at V and 5 bases at J, with 18 bases between. Germline V gene data show CDR1 as ENHRY and CDR2 as SYGVKD. This CDR3 has 13 residues. CDR3 sequence: CATAAVGVNEQYF. CDR3 DNA sequence: TGTGCCACGGCGGCGGTGGGGGTGAACGAGCAGTACTTC.

This clonotype was seen only a few times. One end of the junction does not line up with germline, which may come from a read error. The chain uses TRBV19 and TRBJ2-2, with no clear D. Per the germline V gene, CDR1 is LNHDA and CDR2 is SQIVND (reference sequence). The CDR3 covers 15 residues. The CDR3 coding sequence is TGTGCTAGTATGTACCCCGGGTCCGACACCGGGGAGCTGTTTTTT. It translates to CASMYPGSDTGELFF.

This clonotype was seen ten or more times. The CDR3 DNA reads TGCGCCAGCAGCTTGGCTGGGAGGACTGAAGCTTTCTTT. Its translation: CASSLAGRTEAFF. V and J are TRBV5-1 and TRBJ1-1; D not resolved. This CDR3 has 13 residues. Trimming pared 0 bases from V and 5 bases from J, leaving 8 bases between. Germline V gene sequence: CDR1 SGHRS, CDR2 YFSETQ.

The chain employs TRBV29-1 and TRBJ1-1; possibly TRBD1 for D (6 bases). CDR3 length: 13 residues. Trimming left V 6 bases short and J 3 bases short, with 14 bases between. Germline V gene sequence: CDR1 SQVTM, CDR2 ANQGSEA. The CDR3 DNA follows: TGCAGCGTATCGGGACAACCAGACACTGAAGCTTTCTTT. The encoded protein is CSVSGQPDTEAFF.

Many counts were recorded for this clonotype. The chain combines TRBV5-6 with TRBJ2-7; D is unclear. CDR1 and CDR2 from the germline V gene are SGHDT and YYEEEE. The CDR3 runs to 11 residues. Trimming left V 4 bases short and J 3 bases short, with 5 bases between. The CDR3 is CASSEYYEQYF. CDR3 bases: TGTGCCAGCAGCGAGTACTACGAGCAGTACTTC.

This clonotype was observed many times. This sequence joins TRBV27 and TRBJ2-7, with unresolved D. The CDR3 is made up of 14 amino acids. V was pared by 5 bases and J by 0 bases, with 11 bases between. Per the germline V gene, CDR1 is MNHEY and CDR2 is SMNVEV (reference sequence). CDR3 sequence reads: CASSTNAGSYEQYF. As DNA, the CDR3 is TGTGCCAGCAGTACGAACGCAGGCTCCTACGAGCAGTACTTC.

This clonotype has at least ten counts. V is TRBV28 and J is TRBJ2-3; D is possibly TRBD1 (5 bases). Germline V gene sequence: CDR1 MDHEN, CDR2 SYDVKM. V was pared by 6 bases and J by 2 bases, with 21 bases between. The CDR3 loop spans 17 amino acids. Written as DNA, the CDR3 is TGTGCCAGCAGCTTGACAGAAGCCAACCTGCTCACAGATACGCAGTATTTT. This codes for CASSLTEANLLTDTQYF.

This clonotype was picked up many times. The V and J genes are TRBV5-4 and TRBJ2-5; D is perhaps TRBD1 (5 bases). CDR3 length: 12 amino acids. The germline V and J ends were trimmed by 4 bases and 3 bases, with 7 bases remaining between them. CDR1 is SGHNT and CDR2 is YYREEE in the germline V gene (reference sequence). The CDR3 nucleotides read TGTGCCAGCAGCCCGACAGAAGAGACCCAGTACTTC. Amino acid sequence: CASSPTEETQYF.

In its sample, this clonotype was seen a few times. The chain links TRBV7-8 to TRBJ2-1; TRBD1 aligns across 7 bases. This CDR3 comprises 15 residues. Germline-derived CDR1 and CDR2 are SGHVS and FQNEAQ. V shed 1 base, J shed 6 bases, and the junction held 6 bases outside the gene matches. The chain's CDR3 is CASSLVETGPNEQFF. The CDR3, as DNA: TGTGCCAGCAGCTTAGTTGAGACAGGGCCCAATGAGCAGTTCTTC.

The sample holds many counts of this clonotype. This rearrangement joins TRBV7-8 to TRBJ1-1; the match to TRBD1 covers 8 bases. With 1 base clipped from V and 11 bases from J, the junction kept 6 bases outside the gene matches. CDR1 and CDR2 from the germline V gene are SGHVS and FQNEAQ. This CDR3 has 13 amino acids. The CDR3 DNA reads as TGTGCCAGCAGCTTAGTAGGGACAGGATCGGCTTTCTTT. As protein: CASSLVGTGSAFF.

This clonotype ranks as medium-sized (0.01 to 0.1%). The chain has TRBV6-1 and TRBJ1-6, with TRBD1 matching over 12 bases. Germline CDR1 reads MNHNS; CDR2 reads SASEGT. The J segment lost 10 bases and the V segment lost 1 base, leaving 5 bases of the junction unmatched. This CDR3 is 16 amino acids long. For the CDR3, the DNA is TGTGCCAGCAGTGAAGACTCCGGGACAGGGGGCTCACCCCTCCACTTT. It encodes CASSEDSGTGGSPLHF.

The genes are TRBV5-1 and TRBJ1-1; D ambiguous. Per germline, CDR1 SGHRS and CDR2 YFSETQ. CDR3 length: 16 residues. Trimming left V 1 base short and J 0 bases short, with 13 bases between. This CDR3 reads CASSLLGPDVNTEAFF. The CDR3 bases are TGCGCCAGCAGCTTGTTAGGACCCGACGTGAACACTGAAGCTTTCTTT.

This clonotype was found many times. The chain combines TRBV18 with TRBJ1-5; D not certain. Germline CDR1 KGHSH, CDR2 LQKENI. CDR3 size: 12 residues. Trimming pared 0 bases from V and 15 bases from J, leaving 12 bases between. CDR3 region: CASSPPGGGVHF. The CDR3 DNA sequence: TGTGCCAGCTCACCACCGGGCGGTGGAGTGCATTTT.

This clonotype was counted ten times or more. The V call is TRBV20-1, the J call TRBJ2-7; D not certain. The CDR3 is 14 amino acids. Germline CDR1 DFQATT, CDR2 SNEGSKA (reference sequence). Trimming took off 3 bases at V and 0 bases at J, with 12 bases between the two ends. This chain's CDR3 is CSARVPGHSYEQYF. The CDR3 DNA reads TGCAGTGCTAGGGTTCCCGGCCACTCCTACGAGCAGTACTTC.

This clonotype was observed at least ten times. The V gene is TRBV5-5, the J gene TRBJ2-5; no definite D call. CDR1 is SGHKS, CDR2 YYEKEE, per germline (reference sequence). The CDR3 spans 12 residues. Trimming removed 4 bases from V and 6 bases from J, with 10 bases in between. The CDR3 reads CASSPPGQTQYF. The CDR3 bases are TGTGCCAGCAGCCCCCCAGGACAGACCCAGTACTTC.